This record covers a single T cell receptor (beta chain). No antigen is known for it. The data derive from a study of shared clonotypes between healthy human individuals. Study-level background: Three plates each covered CD4 naive and memory; CD8 naive two, CD8 memory one. Broader study findings: The study generally estimated greater richness for naive than memory subsets.

Only CD45RO-negative cells positively selected for CCR7 counted as naive CD8 cells, so terminally differentiated effector memory CD45RA+ cells were excluded. At deep level, the assay was performed. The assay was immunoSEQ multiplex PCR, and TCRdb's table has in-frame clones only and misses some. The data hold around 2,000,000 clones, with about 92% observed a single time. V lost 1 base and J 17 bases, leaving 20 bases between the germline ends. Germline CDR1 SGHTA, CDR2 FQGTGA. The CDR3 loop spans 14 amino acids. The chain couples TRBV7-3 to TRBJ1-4; weak D call: TRBD1 (5 bases). The sequence was obtained from a man between 18 and 35 years old in good health. Some clones in this sample may be carry-over from other donors' samples. Sequenced input: naive CD8+ T cells from PBMCs. The CDR3 spells CASSLNDRQGCCFF. CDR3 bases: TGTGCCAGCAGCTTAAATGATCGGCAGGGTTGTTGTTTTTTT.